This T cell receptor beta chain was documented in a study of blood T cell dynamics during melanoma immunotherapy. The time point is: pre-treatment baseline. Sequencing used immunoSEQ multiplex PCR; TCRdb keeps in-frame clones, though not all of them. In the table there are fewer than 18,000 clones, approximately 87% of which are singletons. This CDR3 spans 13 amino acids. CDR1 and CDR2 from the germline V gene are MNHEY and SMNVEV (reference sequence). Between the trimmed V and J ends, which lost 3 bases and 7 bases, there was a span of 7 bases. This material consisted of blood, taken from a patient treated with checkpoint blockade. This chain connects TRBV27 to TRBJ1-6; D gene uncertain. This receptor was identified in a human donor with melanoma. This CDR3 is CASSFWGNSPLHF. CDR3 DNA: TGTGCCAGCAGTTTTTGGGGAAATTCACCCCTCCACTTT.